One sample yielded the 5 T cell receptor beta chains listed below, sequenced in a study of blood T cell repertoires in COVID-19. Assay: immunoSEQ multiplex PCR; the TCRdb copy retains only in-frame clones and omits some. The top ten clones hold 2.5% to 3.5% of a sample with roughly 250,000 clones, around 87% of them seen once. Sample: PBMCs or T cells enriched from blood (not recorded which). Source of these receptors: a middle-aged woman with acute COVID-19.

The genes are TRBV3-1 (or the pseudogene TRBV3-2) and TRBJ2-1; TRBD2 agrees at 9 bases. The CDR3 totals 15 residues. J was trimmed by 9 bases and V by 5 bases; bases with no gene match: 11. From germline, CDR1 is LGHDT and CDR2 YNNKEL (reference sequence). CDR3: CASSASGAGGFEQFF. In nucleotides, the CDR3 is TGTGCCAGCAGCGCCTCTGGTGCGGGAGGGTTTGAGCAGTTCTTC.

A single count supports this clone. V and J are TRBV7-9 and TRBJ1-6; D may be TRBD1 (5 bases). CDR3 size: 14 residues. Trimming pared 1 base from V and 10 bases from J, leaving 11 bases between. Germline CDR1 reads SEHNR; CDR2 reads FQNEAQ (reference sequence). The CDR3 DNA follows: TGTGCCAGCAGCTTAGACAGGATTACGTCACCCCTCCACTTT. It translates to CASSLDRITSPLHF. The full variable domain, in which reference TRBV7-9 and TRBJ1-6 provide the parts outside the CDR3, is DTGVSQNPRHKITKRGQNVTFRCDPISEHNRLYWYRQTLGQGPEFLTYFQNEAQLEKSRLLSDRFSAERPKGSFSTLEIQRTEQGDSAMYLCASSLDRITSPLHFGNGTRLTVT.

The V gene is TRBV30, the J gene TRBJ2-3; D perhaps matches TRBD1 (5 bases). This CDR3 contains 13 residues. CDR1 GTSNPN and CDR2 SVGIG come from the germline V gene (reference sequence). V was shortened by 3 bases and J by 8 bases, with 15 bases between the two germline ends. CDR3 sequence (DNA): TGTGCCTGGAGGACAGTAATGTCCTCTACGCAGTATTTT. Its translation: CAWRTVMSSTQYF.

CDR3 amino acids: CASSTKQGMGYGYTF. Here the CDR3 DNA reads TGTGCCAGTAGTACTAAGCAGGGGATGGGTTATGGCTACACCTTC. This chain links TRBV19 with TRBJ1-2, with D perhaps TRBD1 (6 bases). Trimming removed 4 bases at V and 5 bases at J, with 17 bases between. There are 15 residues in the CDR3. CDR1 is LNHDA and CDR2 is SQIVND in the germline V gene (reference sequence).

The chain recombines TRBV6-5 with TRBJ1-2; 7 bases are a match to TRBD1. V gave up 5 bases and J gave up 8 bases; unmatched junction bases: 8. CDR1 and CDR2 from the germline V gene are MNHEY and SVGAGI. The CDR3 extends over 13 amino acids. The CDR3 spells CASSTGTVGGYTF. The CDR3 DNA is TGTGCCAGCAGTACTGGGACAGTCGGCGGCTACACCTTC.